A selection of T cell receptor beta chains follows, all from one sample in a study of OX40 agonist ivuxolimab in advanced cancers. The repertoire was sequenced with immunoSEQ multiplex PCR; TCRdb's copy has only in-frame clones and lacks some. This sample has about 76,000 clones, with approximately 85% found just once. The sequencing used CD4+ or CD8+ T cells sorted from blood, collected in a trial of the OX40 agonist ivuxolimab. The receptors come from an adult with an advanced solid tumor such as melanoma, head and neck, liver or kidney cancer. The CDR3 runs from the conserved cysteine through the conserved F or W. The D gene is left open where the match is weak. Rows give clone size only sometimes, using once, few, many, or a class for an expanded clone.

v_call,clone_size,j_call,d_call,cdr3_aa,cdr3_nt
TRBV7-9,-,TRBJ1-1,-,CASSLVGGRTEAFF,TGTGCCAGCAGCTTAGTCGGGGGCCGGACTGAAGCTTTCTTT
TRBV1,few,TRBJ2-5,-,CTSSQDFRETQYF,TGCACCAGCAGCCAAGATTTCCGGGAGACCCAGTACTTC
TRBV5-1,-,TRBJ2-2,-,CASSLRTENTGELFF,TGCGCCAGCAGCTTGAGGACAGAGAACACCGGGGAGCTGTTTTTT
TRBV15,-,TRBJ1-4,TRBD1,CATSRDGVTGGYEKLFF,TGTGCCACCAGCAGAGATGGGGTCACAGGGGGCTATGAAAAACTGTTTTTT
TRBV6-5,-,TRBJ1-1,-,CASSYSSGSEAFF,TGTGCCAGCAGTTACTCCTCGGGCTCTGAAGCTTTCTTT
TRBV25-1,-,TRBJ1-2,-,CASSEVTGTYGYTF,TGTGCCAGCAGTGAAGTTACAGGCACCTATGGCTACACCTTC
TRBV7-8,-,TRBJ2-7,TRBD1,CASRPRQGVYEQYF,TGTGCCAGCAGACCTAGACAGGGAGTGTACGAGCAGTACTTC
TRBV7-9,-,TRBJ2-1,TRBD2,CASSLTSSGGAHEQFF,TGTGCCAGCAGCTTAACAAGCAGCGGGGGGGCCCATGAGCAGTTCTTC
TRBV11-2,once,TRBJ2-5,TRBD2,CASSFLTSGGQETQYF,TGTGCCAGCAGCTTTTTGACTAGCGGGGGCCAAGAGACCCAGTACTTC
TRBV10-3,once,TRBJ2-4,-,CAISDPGADRNIQYF,TGTGCCATCAGTGACCCGGGAGCAGACAGAAACATTCAGTACTTC
TRBV5-4,once,TRBJ1-2,-,CASSLWSPGIYGYTF,TGTGCCAGCAGCTTGTGGTCCCCGGGAATCTATGGCTACACCTTC
TRBV19,-,TRBJ1-4,-,CASSLTEGANEKLFF,TGTGCCAGTAGCCTCACAGAAGGGGCTAATGAAAAACTGTTTTTT
TRBV7-2,-,TRBJ1-1,-,CASSLVWSGSGTEAFF,TGTGCCAGCAGCTTAGTGTGGTCGGGTTCGGGCACTGAAGCTTTCTTT
TRBV4-2,-,TRBJ2-1,TRBD2,CASSPGTSEDNEQFF,TGTGCCAGCAGCCCTGGGACTAGCGAAGACAATGAGCAGTTCTTC
TRBV7-7,-,TRBJ1-4,TRBD1,CASRDSVTNEKLFF,TGTGCTAGCAGGGACAGTGTAACTAATGAAAAACTGTTTTTT
TRBV7-9,-,TRBJ1-1,-,CASSDGRNTEAFF,TGTGCCAGCAGCGATGGACGAAACACTGAAGCTTTCTTT
TRBV10-3,-,TRBJ2-7,-,CAILQKVDRTVSYEQYF,TGTGCCATTCTACAGAAAGTTGACCGGACGGTATCCTACGAGCAGTACTTC
TRBV10-2,-,TRBJ1-2,-,CASSESWTDYGYTF,TGCGCCAGCAGTGAGTCGTGGACGGACTATGGCTACACCTTC
TRBV7-2,-,TRBJ1-2,-,CASSLEQVVNYGYTF,TGTGCCAGCAGCTTAGAACAGGTTGTCAACTATGGCTACACCTTC
TRBV4-1,-,TRBJ1-2,TRBD1,CASSQDGVGQGAGNYGYTF,TGCGCCAGCAGCCAAGATGGAGTGGGACAGGGTGCAGGAAACTATGGCTACACCTTC
TRBV6-5,-,TRBJ1-4,TRBD1,CASRRTGGLGEKLFF,TGTGCCAGCAGGCGCACAGGGGGCCTAGGTGAAAAACTGTTTTTT
TRBV19,-,TRBJ2-5,TRBD1,CASSIEKGTAQETQYF,TGTGCCAGTAGTATTGAAAAGGGGACAGCCCAAGAGACCCAGTACTTC
TRBV2,once,TRBJ2-7,-,CASSEAGAEQYF,TGTGCCAGCAGTGAGGCAGGGGCCGAGCAGTACTTC
TRBV5-6,-,TRBJ2-3,-,CASSSWGADTQYF,TGTGCCAGCAGCTCGTGGGGGGCAGATACGCAGTATTTT
TRBV7-2,-,TRBJ2-2,-,CASTTPYPDTGELFF,TGTGCCAGCACCACCCCGTATCCAGACACCGGGGAGCTGTTTTTT
TRBV6-6,-,TRBJ1-2,-,CASRWTGESGGYGYTF,TGTGCCAGCCGTTGGACCGGGGAGTCTGGGGGCTATGGCTACACCTTC
TRBV7-9,-,TRBJ2-7,-,CASSLGQVSYEQYF,TGTGCCAGCAGCTTAGGGCAGGTCTCCTACGAGCAGTACTTC
TRBV2,-,TRBJ2-1,-,CASSFRIDGGVEQFF,TGTGCCAGCAGTTTCCGGATCGATGGGGGTGTTGAGCAGTTCTTC
TRBV2,-,TRBJ1-1,-,CASSPPGARGTEAFF,TGTGCCAGCAGCCCACCCGGGGCGCGGGGCACTGAAGCTTTCTTT
TRBV7-9,-,TRBJ1-4,TRBD1,CASSLGQGSEKLFF,TGTGCCAGCAGCTTAGGACAGGGGTCTGAAAAACTGTTTTTT
TRBV4-3,-,TRBJ2-1,TRBD1,CASSHLEGRGRDEQFF,TGCGCCAGCAGCCACCTTGAGGGAAGGGGGCGGGATGAGCAGTTCTTC
TRBV29-1,-,TRBJ2-7,-,CSVERADRSEQYF,TGCAGCGTGGAAAGAGCGGACAGATCCGAGCAGTACTTC
TRBV27,-,TRBJ1-4,-,CASSLSRRGNEKLFF,TGTGCCAGCAGTCTGTCCAGACGGGGGAATGAAAAACTGTTTTTT
TRBV19,-,TRBJ1-3,-,CASSIVMGNSGNTIYF,TGTGCCAGTAGTATTGTGATGGGGAACTCTGGAAACACCATATATTTT
TRBV6-6,-,TRBJ1-2,-,CASSYDRNYGYTF,TGTGCCAGCAGTTACGACAGAAACTATGGCTACACCTTC
TRBV30,-,TRBJ2-1,TRBD2,CAWSVSGLAGGHQFF,TGTGCCTGGAGTGTATCCGGACTAGCGGGGGGGCACCAGTTCTTC
TRBV18,once,TRBJ1-1,-,CASSSMNTEAFF,TGTGCCAGCTCATCCATGAACACTGAAGCTTTCTTT
TRBV7-9,-,TRBJ2-7,TRBD1,CASSLGQGERQYF,TGTGCCAGCAGCCTCGGACAGGGGGAAAGGCAGTACTTC
TRBV10-3,-,TRBJ2-7,TRBD2,CAISLGGVGVYEQYF,TGTGCCATCAGCCTCGGGGGGGTGGGTGTATACGAGCAGTACTTC
TRBV4-2,-,TRBJ2-1,-,CASSQDHRGGLYNEQFF,TGTGCCAGCAGCCAAGACCATCGCGGGGGCCTCTACAATGAGCAGTTCTTC
TRBV6-5,-,TRBJ2-7,-,CASSSGPGLYEQYF,TGTGCCAGCAGCTCTGGACCGGGGTTATACGAGCAGTACTTC
TRBV5-6,-,TRBJ2-2,-,CASSLARDIYTGELFF,TGTGCCAGCAGCTTGGCCAGAGACATTTACACCGGGGAGCTGTTTTTT